This T cell receptor (beta chain) emerged from a study of CD8+ T cells in alopecia areata. Germline-derived CDR1 and CDR2 are SGHVS and FNYEAQ. This CDR3 spans 15 amino acids. Isolated RNA was reverse transcribed into cDNA used as the sequencing template. The method was immunoSEQ multiplex PCR; TCRdb's version includes in-frame clones alone and lacks a portion of them. The table records 200,000 to 250,000 clones, around 50% of them present only once. A note on this clone: The junction shows a germline mismatch at one end, possibly a read error.

Sequenced sample: CD8+ T cells sorted from blood. The TCR sequence derives from a human donor in good health. J is TRBJ2-7 and V is TRBV7-6, with 8 positions matching TRBD1. The chain's CDR3 is CASSSRDRSSYELYF. The CDR3 DNA follows: TGTGCCAGCAGCTCCCGGGACAGGAGCTCCTACGAGCTGTACTTC.